A selection of T cell receptor beta chains follows, all from one sample in a study of CD8 T cells in ankylosing spondylitis. MiXCR, applied by TCRdb to the 5' RACE reads, yields one record per CDR3 protein. The sample lists under 250,000 distinct CDR3 sequences, about 6.7% occurring once. Sequenced material: blood, either unsorted or a sorted T cell fraction (not recorded which). The receptors shown here come from a male donor with ankylosing spondylitis. Both conserved end residues are part of each CDR3. A D gene is named only where the DNA matches it firmly. Some rows mark clone size as missing; the rest say once, few, many or name a class of expanded clone.

>TRBD2|TRBJ2-5|TRBV20-1|many
TGCAGTGCTAGAGATGAATGGCTAGCGGGAGGATGGGAGGAGACCCAGTACTTC
CSARDEWLAGGWEETQYF
>TRBD1|TRBJ1-1|TRBV6-1|once
TGTGCCAGCAGTAAATTAAGCAGGGGGCACACTGAAGCTTTCTTT
CASSKLSRGHTEAFF
>.|TRBJ1-1|TRBV28|many
TGTGCCAGCAGTTTAGAACCGGGACGGGGGGACGCTTTCTTT
CASSLEPGRGDAFF
>.|TRBJ1-1|TRBV5-1|many
TGCGCCAGCAGCTTGATGACTTACACTGAAGCTTTCTTT
CASSLMTYTEAFF
>.|TRBJ2-2|TRBV7-9|many
TGTGCCAGCAGCCCCAAGCAGGGACATGGGACCGGGGAGCTGTTTTTT
CASSPKQGHGTGELFF
>.|TRBJ2-1|TRBV7-9|many
TGTGCCAGCAGCGGAGGGGGGGGCAATGAGCAGTTCTTC
CASSGGGGNEQFF
>TRBD1|TRBJ2-1|TRBV7-9|.
TGTGCCAGCAGCCCCGGACAGGGTGTGGGCTACAATGAGCAGTTCTTC
CASSPGQGVGYNEQFF
>.|TRBJ2-1|TRBV11-3|many
TGTGCCAGCAGTCCTGGGGGGCAGAGCTCCTACAATGAGCAGTTCTTC
CASSPGGQSSYNEQFF
>.|TRBJ1-2|TRBV7-9|many
TGTGCCAGCAGGTCGTTGGGGCAGGGCTACACCTTC
CASRSLGQGYTF
>.|TRBJ1-6|TRBV6-5|many
TGTGCCAGCAGTTACTCTACAGGTTATAATTCACCCCTCCACTTT
CASSYSTGYNSPLHF
>TRBD1|TRBJ1-2|TRBV7-9|.
TGTGCCAGCAGACCCACCCGACAGGGCCCAGGAAACTATGGCTACACCTTC
CASRPTRQGPGNYGYTF
>TRBD2|TRBJ2-3|TRBV7-9|many
TGTGCCAGCAGCTCCATACTAGCGGGTACCACAGATACGCAGTATTTT
CASSSILAGTTDTQYF
>.|TRBJ2-1|TRBV5-1|many
TGCGCCAGCAGCTTGCGACGGGAGAATGAGCAGTTCTTC
CASSLRRENEQFF
>.|TRBJ2-3|TRBV7-9|.
TGTGCCAGCAGCTTAAGCGCGTCCAGGGAAGATACGCAGTATTTT
CASSLSASREDTQYF
>.|TRBJ1-4|TRBV7-2|many
TGTGCCAGCAGCCCGATGTCAGGGAGGAATGAAAAACTGTTTTTT
CASSPMSGRNEKLFF
>.|TRBJ2-7|TRBV6-5|many
TGTGCCAGCAGTTACTCGACAGGTGAGCCCGGGGCTCAACTCTACGAGCAGTACTTC
CASSYSTGEPGAQLYEQYF
>.|TRBJ2-4|TRBV7-9|many
TGTGCCAGCAAAAAGGTGGGGGCCGGCATTCAGTACTTC
CASKKVGAGIQYF
>TRBD2|TRBJ2-5|TRBV20-1|many
TGCAGTGCTAGAGGTATAGCGGGAGCAGGTGCAGAGACCCAGTACTTC
CSARGIAGAGAETQYF
>TRBD2|TRBJ2-2|TRBV6-1|many
TGTGCCAGCAGCCGCGAGTCGGGGACTAGTAGCGACACCGGGGAGCTGTTTTTT
CASSRESGTSSDTGELFF
>.|TRBJ1-2|TRBV11-2|few
TGTGCCAGCAGCTTATCTGGGGGGGTCGATTATGGCTACACCTTC
CASSLSGGVDYGYTF
>.|TRBJ2-1|TRBV24-1|.
TGTGCCACCAGTGATGGGGGGAGTGAGCAGTTCTTC
CATSDGGSEQFF
>.|TRBJ1-1|TRBV11-3|.
TGTGCCAGCAGCTCGCGGGGCAACACTGAAGCTTTCTTT
CASSSRGNTEAFF
>.|TRBJ2-3|TRBV5-4|few
TGTGCCAGCAGCTTGAGGGGGGACTCCCATACGCAGTATTTT
CASSLRGDSHTQYF
>TRBD2|TRBJ2-7|TRBV4-3|many
TGCGCCAGCAGCCAAGATGGGGGACTAGCGTTCAGCGAGCAGTACTTC
CASSQDGGLAFSEQYF
>.|TRBJ2-2|TRBV11-2|many
TGTGCCAGCAGCTTGGTTAAACTTCAGGCTTCCGGGGAGCTGTTTTTT
CASSLVKLQASGELFF
>.|TRBJ1-3|TRBV6-5|many
TGTGCCAGCAGTTACTCGCCAGACTCTGGAAACACCATATATTTT
CASSYSPDSGNTIYF
>TRBD1|TRBJ1-2|TRBV2|.
TGTGCCAGCAGTGACAGGGGGAACTATGGCTACACCTTC
CASSDRGNYGYTF
>.|TRBJ1-4|TRBV5-6|few
TGTGCCAGCAGCTTCGGCGACATATCTGAAAAACTGTTTTTT
CASSFGDISEKLFF
>.|TRBJ2-1|TRBV5-6|many
TGTGCCAGCAGGCTGTACCGCGGGCGAAATGAGCAGTTCTTC
CASRLYRGRNEQFF
>.|TRBJ2-5|TRBV29-1|many
TGCAGCGTCTCAGCCGGGAAAGTGGGAGAGACCCAGTACTTC
CSVSAGKVGETQYF
>.|TRBJ2-3|TRBV7-9|many
TGTGCCAGCAGCTCGTTGAGACTGGACTCCGATACGCAGTATTTT
CASSSLRLDSDTQYF
>.|TRBJ2-1|TRBV7-9|many
TGTGCCGGCCTGGTGCGCAATGAGCAGTTCTTC
CAGLVRNEQFF
>.|TRBJ2-7|TRBV11-1|many
TGTGCCAGCAGCTTAGGTCGCGGGACCACCTACGAGCAGTACTTC
CASSLGRGTTYEQYF
>TRBD2|TRBJ2-1|TRBV9|many
TGTGCCAGCAGCGCTAGCGGGGGGGCCTACAATGAGCAGTTCTTC
CASSASGGAYNEQFF
>.|TRBJ2-7|TRBV4-2|many
TGTGCCAGCAACGGGCCTTCCAGGGAGCAGTACTTC
CASNGPSREQYF
>.|TRBJ1-1|TRBV15|few
TGTGCCACCAGCAGAGAACAGGAACAGTCCGTGAACACTGAAGCTTTCTTT
CATSREQEQSVNTEAFF
>TRBD1|TRBJ2-3|TRBV5-1|many
TGCGCCAGCAGCTCCGGGACAGGGGTTGGCACAGATACGCAGTATTTT
CASSSGTGVGTDTQYF
>.|TRBJ2-7|TRBV7-9|.
TGTGCCAGCAGCACCGGACAGCACCGAGGGCAGTACTTC
CASSTGQHRGQYF
>TRBD1|TRBJ2-3|TRBV12-3/TRBV12-4|many
TGTGCCAGCAGTTTTACAGGGGCCACAGATACGCAGTATTTT
CASSFTGATDTQYF
>TRBD1|TRBJ2-7|TRBV7-6|many
TGTGCCAGCAGCCTCGGGACAGAGATCTACGAGCAGTACTTC
CASSLGTEIYEQYF
>.|TRBJ1-3|TRBV7-6|many
TGTGCCAGCAGCTCCTCCACACGCGGGACTCCCGACTCTGGAAACACCATATATTTT
CASSSSTRGTPDSGNTIYF